This entry lists 27 T cell receptor beta chains sequenced from one sample in a study of early T cells in non-severe SARS-CoV-2 infection. TCRdb analysed the 5' RACE reads with MiXCR anew, one entry per CDR3 protein. The sample has 28,000 or so distinct CDR3 sequences, 5.3% seen once. Material: whole blood. The origin of the receptors is an adult who was a healthcare worker with PCR-confirmed SARS-CoV-2 infection or an uninfected control (not recorded which).

The gene calls are TRBV11-3 and TRBJ2-1; no definite D call. The CDR3 contains 14 residues. The germline gives CDR1 SGHNT, CDR2 YENEEA. V lost 0 bases and J 7 bases, leaving 10 bases between the germline ends. CDR3 coding DNA: TGTGCCAGCAGCTTAGACCCCTCAAGAAATGAGCAGTTCTTC. It yields the protein CASSLDPSRNEQFF.

In its sample, this clonotype was seen many times. The genes are TRBV24-1 and TRBJ2-1, with D unclear. The CDR3 totals 16 residues. Per the germline V gene, CDR1 is KGHDR and CDR2 is SFDVKD. V lost 4 bases to trimming and J lost 7 bases, with 19 bases between them. The CDR3 spells CATSDPVTGSGNEQFF. CDR3 nucleotides: TGTGCCACCAGTGACCCCGTGACTGGATCTGGAAATGAGCAGTTCTTC.

At least ten counts were recorded for this clonotype. The V call is TRBV21-1, the J call TRBJ1-1. TRBV21-1 is flagged as a pseudogene. This CDR3 is built from 15 residues. The CDR3 spells CASSKQDGLNTEAFF. The DNA for the CDR3 is TGTGCCAGCAGCAAGCAGGACGGCTTGAACACTGAAGCTTTCTTT.

This clonotype was found many times. The gene calls are TRBV5-4 and TRBJ2-7, with D possibly being TRBD1 (5 bases). The CDR3 runs to 12 residues. V lost 6 bases, J lost 5 bases, and 12 bases lay in between. The germline CDR1 and CDR2 sequences are SGHNT and YYREEE (reference sequence). The CDR3 protein is CASTLSTDEQYF. In nucleotides, the CDR3 is TGTGCCAGCACCCTCTCGACAGACGAGCAGTACTTC.

The J gene is TRBJ2-7, the V gene TRBV3-1; D is tentatively TRBD1 or TRBD2 (5 bases each). The V and J ends lost 0 bases and 5 bases respectively, with 8 bases between them. From germline, CDR1 is LGHDT and CDR2 YNNKEL (reference sequence). This CDR3 contains 13 residues. CDR3 DNA sequence: TGTGCCAGCAGCCAAGAGGGGGAGAACGAGCAGTACTTC. Protein: CASSQEGENEQYF.

This clonotype has a count of ten or more. The chain employs TRBV6-1 and TRBJ2-7; a possible D gene is TRBD1 (6 bases). CDR3 size: 13 residues. Germline assignment: CDR1 MNHNS and CDR2 SASEGT. Trimming took 6 bases from V and 2 from J, leaving 11 bases between them. The DNA of the CDR3 is TGTGCCAGCAGCTCGGACAGTCCCTACGAGCAGTACTTC. This gives the protein CASSSDSPYEQYF.

J is TRBJ2-1 and V is TRBV4-1; 10 bases line up with TRBD1. J gave up 2 bases and V 3 bases, and 4 bases lay outside the gene matches. Germline CDR1 reads MGHRA; CDR2 reads YSYEKL. The CDR3 is made up of 16 amino acids. The CDR3 reads CASSQAGTGAYNEQFF. CDR3 in DNA: TGCGCCAGCAGCCAGGCCGGGACAGGGGCCTACAATGAGCAGTTCTTC.

This clonotype was counted ten times or more. The V gene is TRBV19, the J gene TRBJ2-3, with D perhaps given as TRBD1 or TRBD2 (6 bases each). Germline V lookup: CDR1 LNHDA, CDR2 SQIVND (reference sequence). The V and J ends lost 5 bases and 2 bases respectively, with 17 bases between them. This CDR3 spans 16 amino acids. CDR3 sequence: CASSSRPGGPTDTQYF. The CDR3 nucleotides read TGTGCCAGTAGTTCCCGGCCCGGGGGCCCCACAGATACGCAGTATTTT.

The sample holds many counts of this clonotype. The gene calls are TRBV28 and TRBJ1-1; possible D gene TRBD1, 5 bases. The germline CDR1 and CDR2 sequences are MDHEN and SYDVKM. The CDR3 spans 14 residues. Deletions cut 6 bases from V and 3 bases from J, with 14 bases between. The CDR3 DNA follows: TGTGCCAGCAGCCCAGGGATGGGGTACACTGAAGCTTTCTTT. It is translated as CASSPGMGYTEAFF.

This clonotype was picked up many times. The V gene is TRBV5-4, the J gene TRBJ2-1, with D maybe TRBD1 (6 bases). V was pared by 2 bases and J by 7 bases, with 7 bases between. The CDR3 is 12 residues long. CDR1 and CDR2 (germline): SGHNT, YYREEE (reference sequence). CDR3 in amino acids: CASSLQGNEQFF. DNA of the CDR3: TGTGCCAGCAGCTTACAGGGTAATGAGCAGTTCTTC.

This clonotype was seen many times. The CDR3 DNA sequence: TGTGCCAGCAGCCAAGTGTCAGGCGCTCCCGATACGCAGTATTTT. This gives the protein CASSQVSGAPDTQYF. The chain couples TRBV14 to TRBJ2-3, with D uncertain. CDR3 length equals 15 residues. The V gene's germline CDR1 is SGHDN and CDR2 FVKESK. Trimming pared 1 base from V and 6 bases from J, leaving 14 bases between.

There are many counts of this clonotype. V is TRBV7-8 and J is TRBJ1-5; possible D gene TRBD1, 6 bases. Germline V gives CDR1 SGHVS, CDR2 FQNEAQ. This CDR3 has 15 amino acids. Trimming shortened V by 0 bases and J by 4 bases, and 10 bases separated the two germline ends. CDR3 protein: CASSLAGGFNQPQHF. Written as DNA, the CDR3 is TGTGCCAGCAGCTTAGCAGGGGGTTTTAATCAGCCCCAGCATTTT.

This clonotype was counted at least ten times. The chain links TRBV29-1 to TRBJ2-7, with 7 nucleotides matching TRBD1. CDR3 length: 14 residues. V lost 2 bases to trimming and J lost 2 bases; unmatched junction nucleotides: 6. Germline CDR1 and CDR2: SQVTM and ANQGSEA. This CDR3 is CSVEIQGEPYEQYF. The CDR3 coding sequence is TGCAGCGTTGAAATCCAGGGGGAACCCTACGAGCAGTACTTC.

This clonotype was found many times. The rearrangement uses TRBV6-5 and TRBJ2-1; TRBD2 matches at 7 bases. The germline CDR1 and CDR2 sequences are MNHEY and SVGAGI. There are 13 residues in the CDR3. Trimming at V came to 10 bases and at J to 7 bases, leaving 10 bases not matched to a gene. Here the CDR3 DNA reads TGTGCCACCACTTTACTAGCGCAGAATGAGCAGTTCTTC. Its translation is CATTLLAQNEQFF.

This clonotype was seen more than once but under ten times. The chain has TRBV5-4 and TRBJ2-3; D is tentatively TRBD1 or TRBD2 (6 bases each). Per germline, CDR1 SGHNT and CDR2 YYREEE (reference sequence). The germline V and J ends were trimmed by 5 bases and 3 bases, with 19 bases remaining between them. This CDR3 has 16 amino acids. CDR3 coding DNA: TGTGCCAGCAGGGGTATAGGACGAGGGGGGACAGATACGCAGTATTTT. Protein product: CASRGIGRGGTDTQYF. The variable domain in full, with the rest retrieved from reference TRBV5-4 and TRBJ2-3, is ETGVTQSPTHLIKTRGQQVTLRCSSQSGHNTVSWYQQALGQGPQFIFQYYREEENGRGNFPPRFSGLQFPNYSSELNVNALELDDSALYLCASRGIGRGGTDTQYFGPGTRLTVL.

This clonotype has only a few counts. The J gene is TRBJ2-7, the V gene TRBV20-1; 15 nucleotides line up with TRBD2. The CDR3 extends over 16 amino acids. V shed 3 bases, J shed 4 bases, and the junction held 7 bases outside the gene matches. Germline V gene data show CDR1 as DFQATT and CDR2 as SNEGSKA (reference sequence). CDR3 sequence reads: CSARRTSGRGTYEQYF. CDR3 DNA sequence: TGCAGTGCTAGGAGGACTAGCGGGAGGGGCACGTACGAGCAGTACTTC.

This clonotype has at least ten counts. The genes are TRBV27 and TRBJ2-1; TRBD2 might be the D (6 bases). From germline, CDR1 is MNHEY and CDR2 SMNVEV (reference sequence). Trimming took off 6 bases at V and 9 bases at J, with 21 bases between the two ends. This CDR3 region has 15 residues. The CDR3 DNA reads TGTGCCAGCAGAGTACAGGACATCGGAGGGACTGAGCAGTTCTTC. It encodes CASRVQDIGGTEQFF.

This clonotype qualifies as medium-sized (0.01 to 0.1%). The J gene is TRBJ2-4, the V gene TRBV13, with 12 bases identical to TRBD2. CDR1 and CDR2 (germline): PRHDT, FYEKMQ (reference sequence). Germline trimming cut 2 bases from V and 0 bases from J; bases unmatched to any gene: 8. The CDR3 is made up of 19 amino acids. CDR3 protein: CASSLSLLAGGRAKNIQYF. The CDR3 bases are TGTGCCAGCAGCTTATCCCTTCTAGCGGGAGGGCGAGCCAAAAACATTCAGTACTTC.

This clonotype has ten or more counts. The CDR3 protein is CSVEPLGSGSVQTDTQYF. In DNA, the CDR3 is TGCAGCGTTGAGCCCCTCGGTAGCGGGAGCGTTCAGACAGATACGCAGTATTTT. This chain joins TRBV29-1 and TRBJ2-3; TRBD2 aligns across 9 bases. The CDR3 runs to 18 residues. CDR1 and CDR2 (germline): SQVTM, ANQGSEA. The trim removed 3 bases at V and 3 bases at J, leaving 16 bases unmatched.

This chain joins TRBV20-1 and TRBJ2-7; D perhaps matches TRBD2 (6 bases). There are 15 residues in the CDR3. From germline, CDR1 is DFQATT and CDR2 SNEGSKA (reference sequence). Deletions cut 3 bases from V and 2 bases from J, with 17 bases between. The DNA for the CDR3 is TGCAGTGCTAGCCACGGCGGGGCGGACACCTACGAGCAGTACTTC. Residues: CSASHGGADTYEQYF.

A word on this clonotype: This may arise from a read error, as a much more abundant clone is one base away. The CDR3 does not close with the conserved phenylalanine or tryptophan, likely indicating a read error. V gene TRBV20-1 combines with J gene TRBJ2-7, with 7 bases aligning to TRBD1. The germline V gene encodes CDR1 DFQATT and CDR2 SNEGSKA (reference sequence). With V trimmed by 6 bases and J by 6 bases, 8 bases remained unmatched. This CDR3 is 12 amino acids long. This chain's CDR3 is CSATGTVLEQYL. In DNA form, the CDR3 reads TGCAGTGCAACCGGGACAGTCCTCGAGCAGTACTTG.

This chain connects TRBV6-6 to TRBJ1-6; D unresolved. Germline values: CDR1 MNHNY, CDR2 SVGAGI (reference sequence). Trimming left V 6 bases short and J 0 bases short, with 3 bases between. The CDR3 consists of 13 residues. This CDR3 reads CASRSSYNSPLHF. DNA of the CDR3: TGTGCCAGCAGGTCCTCCTATAATTCACCCCTCCACTTT.

This clonotype was counted ten times or more. V usage is TRBV24-1 and J usage is TRBJ2-5; 10 bases fit TRBD1. This CDR3 is 16 amino acids long. The V segment lost 3 bases and the J segment 3 bases; nucleotides outside the gene matches: 6. In germline, CDR1 is KGHDR, CDR2 SFDVKD. CDR3 protein: CATSDPSGTGEETQYF. The CDR3 region has the DNA TGTGCCACCAGTGATCCTTCCGGGACAGGGGAAGAGACCCAGTACTTC.

This clonotype has ten or more counts. This chain uses TRBV29-1 with TRBJ2-2, with 7 bases identical to TRBD1. The V gene's germline CDR1 is SQVTM and CDR2 ANQGSEA. V shed 4 bases and J 3 bases; nucleotides not matched to a gene: 5. The CDR3 runs to 14 residues. Here the CDR3 reads CSVGQGWDTGELFF. The CDR3 DNA sequence: TGCAGCGTTGGACAGGGTTGGGACACCGGGGAGCTGTTTTTT.

This clonotype was recorded many times. The chain combines TRBV7-9 with TRBJ1-1, with TRBD1 as a possible D gene (5 bases). Germline assignment: CDR1 SEHNR and CDR2 FQNEAQ (reference sequence). V was clipped by 3 bases and J by 1 base, with 9 bases between them. The length of the CDR3 is 14 residues. The CDR3 coding sequence is TGTGCCAGCAGCTTGCGGGGGGAGAACACTGAAGCTTTCTTT. Translated, it gives CASSLRGENTEAFF.

This clonotype appeared many times. V and J are TRBV11-3 and TRBJ2-1; D is possibly TRBD2 (5 bases). The CDR3 runs 13 residues. V lost 4 bases and J lost 6, with 10 bases in between. Germline V gene sequence: CDR1 SGHNT, CDR2 YENEEA. The CDR3 region has the DNA TGTGCCAGCAGCTCACCTAGCAGCAATGAGCAGTTCTTC. Its protein is CASSSPSSNEQFF.

This clonotype was seen at least ten times. The chain has TRBV4-3 and TRBJ2-1; D is undetermined. V lost 0 bases to trimming and J lost 1 base, with 16 bases between them. Per the germline V gene, CDR1 is LGHNA and CDR2 is YSLEER. This CDR3 contains 18 residues. CDR3 sequence: CASSQEPSGTYSYNEQFF. CDR3 nucleotides: TGCGCCAGCAGCCAAGAGCCATCGGGTACCTATTCCTACAATGAGCAGTTCTTC.